The present TCR beta chain was sequenced within a study of blood T cell repertoires in COVID-19. Study at large: Samples taken during acute and convalescent COVID-19 were collected in the United States, Italy and Spain.

V lost 5 bases, J lost 2 bases, and 10 bases lay in between. The CDR3 sequence is 13 residues long. The germline CDR1 and CDR2 sequences are LNHDA and SQIVND (reference sequence). Clones were read by immunoSEQ multiplex PCR, and TCRdb kept only the in-frame ones, dropping some. The sample consists of approximately 120,000 clones, roughly 74% of them appearing once. The TCR sequence derives from a man at least 80 years old with COVID-19, enrolled during active disease. Material: peripheral blood. The chain combines TRBV19 with TRBJ2-7; D gene unclear. Here the CDR3 reads CASSVTATYEQYF. The CDR3 DNA reads as TGTGCCAGTAGTGTCACAGCTACCTACGAGCAGTACTTC. The complete variable domain, with remaining parts taken from reference TRBV19 and TRBJ2-7, reads DGGITQSPKYLFRKEGQNVTLSCEQNLNHDAMYWYRQDPGQGLRLIYYSQIVNDFQKGDIAEGYSVSREKKESFPLTVTSAQKNPTAFYLCASSVTATYEQYFGPGTRLTVT.